Shown below are 3 T cell receptor beta chains from a single sample sequenced in a study of regulatory T cells in long-lasting Graves disease. HTBI primers from iRepertoire and Arm-PCR of CDR3 regions yielded the TCR beta libraries. TCRdb recomputed calls from the multiplex PCR reads with MiXCR, one row per CDR3 protein. The repertoire includes 700,000 or so distinct CDR3 sequences, approximately 31% of them detected once, and about 42% sits in the top ten. Specified time point: persistent/refractory GD, antithyroid drugs over 5 years with positive TRAb. RNA from PBMCs was the source of the TCR library. Material: peripheral blood mononuclear cells (PBMCs), obtained when the disease was refractory, from a patient treated with antithyroid drugs. All receptors come from a female donor with Graves disease.

The CDR3: CAISGGIGTGELFF. The CDR3 DNA is TGTGCCATCAGTGGGGGGATAGGCACCGGGGAGCTGTTTTTT. This chain links TRBV10-3 with TRBJ2-2, with D tentatively TRBD1 or TRBD2 (5 bases each). CDR3 length: 14 amino acids. Between the trimmed V and J ends, which lost 4 bases and 4 bases, there was a span of 10 bases. Germline V gives CDR1 ENHRY, CDR2 SYGVKD.

The chain is built from TRBV9 and TRBJ1-2, with no clear D. The germline V and J ends were trimmed by 4 bases and 1 base, with 14 bases remaining between them. In germline, CDR1 is SGDLS, CDR2 YYNGEE. This CDR3 is built from 15 residues. CDR3 loop: CASSPCVEDNYGYTF. DNA of the CDR3: TGTGCCAGCAGCCCCTGCGTGGAGGATAACTATGGCTACACCTTC.

This clonotype was counted between two and nine times. The chain carries TRBV20-1 and TRBJ1-4, with 8 positions matching TRBD1. The CDR3 has 11 amino acids. The ends lost 2 bases at V and 13 bases at J; junction bases unmatched: 3. Germline loops: CDR1 DFQATT, CDR2 SNEGSKA (reference sequence). The CDR3 sequence is CSARTTGGLFF. As DNA, the CDR3 is TGCAGTGCTAGAACCACAGGGGGACTGTTTTTT.